This T cell receptor beta chain came from a study of sequential checkpoint blockade in melanoma. Germline CDR1 and CDR2: SGHTA and FQGNSA. With 5 bases clipped from V and 4 bases from J, the junction kept 7 bases outside the gene matches. CDR3 size: 14 residues. Stated treatment: randomized to nivolumab then ipilimumab (arm A) or the reverse (arm B). Sequencing was performed with immunoSEQ multiplex PCR; in TCRdb, only in-frame clones are kept and a portion is missing. The data show 3,600 or so clones, about three fifths seen once. This TCR derives from a human donor with melanoma. Sequenced here: CD8+ T cells sorted from blood (inferred from file names), sampled from a patient given nivolumab and ipilimumab in sequence. The chain joins TRBV7-2 to TRBJ2-7; 8 nucleotides line up with TRBD2. In DNA form, the CDR3 reads TGTGCCAGCAGCACACAAGCGGGGGAATACGAGCAGTACTTC. This gives the protein CASSTQAGEYEQYF.